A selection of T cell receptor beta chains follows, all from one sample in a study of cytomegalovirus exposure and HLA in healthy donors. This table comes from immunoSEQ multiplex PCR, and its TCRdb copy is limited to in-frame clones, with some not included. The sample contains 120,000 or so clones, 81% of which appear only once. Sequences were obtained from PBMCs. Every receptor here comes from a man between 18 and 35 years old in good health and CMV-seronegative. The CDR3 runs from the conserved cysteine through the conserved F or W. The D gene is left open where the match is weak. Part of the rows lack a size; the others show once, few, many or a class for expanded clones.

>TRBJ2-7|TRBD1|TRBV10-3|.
TGTGCCATCAGTCGACCAGGGGGCAACGAGCAGTACTTC
CAISRPGGNEQYF
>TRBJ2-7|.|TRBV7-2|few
TGTGCCAGCAGCGCCTCGCGGGGCTCCTACGAGCAGTACTTC
CASSASRGSYEQYF
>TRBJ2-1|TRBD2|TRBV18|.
TGTGCCAGCTCACCACTCGGACTAGCGGGGGGGCACAATGAGCAGTTCTTC
CASSPLGLAGGHNEQFF
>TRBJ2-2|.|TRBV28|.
TGTGCCAGTAGGCGTCAGGAGAACACCGGGGAGCTGTTTTTT
CASRRQENTGELFF
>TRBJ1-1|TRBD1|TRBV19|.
TGTGCCAGTAGTACCCGGACAGGGTTGAACACTGAAGCTTTCTTT
CASSTRTGLNTEAFF
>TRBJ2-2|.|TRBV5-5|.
TGTGCCAGCAGCATACAAGAGGCAGACACCGGGGAGCTGTTTTTT
CASSIQEADTGELFF
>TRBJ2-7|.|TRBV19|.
TGTGCCAGTAGTATAGACCAGGGCTCCTACGAGCAGTACTTC
CASSIDQGSYEQYF
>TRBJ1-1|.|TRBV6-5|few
TGTGCCAGCCTACCATCAGGGGTTGGGACTGAAGCTTTCTTT
CASLPSGVGTEAFF
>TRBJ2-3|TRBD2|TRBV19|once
TGTGCCAGTAGTATAGGCCTAGCGGGGGGAACAGATACGCAGTATTTT
CASSIGLAGGTDTQYF
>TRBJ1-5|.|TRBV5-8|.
TGTGCCAGCAGCTTCGATACAGGGACAAATCAGCCCCAGCATTTT
CASSFDTGTNQPQHF
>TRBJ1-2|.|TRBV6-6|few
.
CASSSSDRGGGYTF
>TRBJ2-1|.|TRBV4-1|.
TGCGCCAGCAGCCAAGAACCCTCGCGGGTAAATGAGCAGTTCTTC
CASSQEPSRVNEQFF
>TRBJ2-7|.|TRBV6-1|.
TGTGCCAGCGGTAGGGGGTTCTCCTACGAGCAGTACTTC
CASGRGFSYEQYF
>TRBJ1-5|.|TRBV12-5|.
TGTGCTAGTGGTTTGGAAAGGAGTCAGCTCCAGCATTTT
CASGLERSQLQHF
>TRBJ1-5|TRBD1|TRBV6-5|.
TGTGCCAGCAGTCAAACAGGGGGCAATCAGCCCCAGCATTTT
CASSQTGGNQPQHF
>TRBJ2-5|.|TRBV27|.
TGTGCCAGCAGTTTAGAAGCCGGAGGGACCCAGTACTTC
CASSLEAGGTQYF
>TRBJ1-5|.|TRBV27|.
TGTGCCAGCAGGCCGAGTTTGGGCAATCAGCCCCAGCATTTT
CASRPSLGNQPQHF
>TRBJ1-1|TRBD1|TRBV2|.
TGTGCCAGCAGACCTACCGGAGGACAGGGAGGGACTGAAGCTTTCTTT
CASRPTGGQGGTEAFF
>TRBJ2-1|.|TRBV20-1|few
TGCAGTGCAGAGGACAGCTATGAGCAGTTCTTC
CSAEDSYEQFF